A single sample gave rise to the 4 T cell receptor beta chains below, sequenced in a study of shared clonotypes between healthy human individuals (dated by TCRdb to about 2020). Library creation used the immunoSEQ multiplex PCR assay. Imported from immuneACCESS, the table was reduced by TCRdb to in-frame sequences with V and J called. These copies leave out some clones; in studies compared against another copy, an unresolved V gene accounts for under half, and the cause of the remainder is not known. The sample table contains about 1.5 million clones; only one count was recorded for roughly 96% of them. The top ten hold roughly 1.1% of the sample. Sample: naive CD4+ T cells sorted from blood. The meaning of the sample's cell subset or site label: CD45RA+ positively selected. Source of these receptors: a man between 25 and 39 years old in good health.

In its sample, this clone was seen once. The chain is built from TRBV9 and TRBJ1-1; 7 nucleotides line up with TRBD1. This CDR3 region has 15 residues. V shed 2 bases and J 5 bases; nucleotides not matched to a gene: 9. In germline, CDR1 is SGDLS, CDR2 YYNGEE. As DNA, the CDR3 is TGTGCCAGCAGCGTTTCACAGGGGATGGGTACTGAAGCTTTCTTT. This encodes CASSVSQGMGTEAFF.

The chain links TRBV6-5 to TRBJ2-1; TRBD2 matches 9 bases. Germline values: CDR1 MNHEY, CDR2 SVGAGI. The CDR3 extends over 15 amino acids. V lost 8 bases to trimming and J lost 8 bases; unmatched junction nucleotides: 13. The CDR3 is CASRQQREVVHEQFF. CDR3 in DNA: TGTGCCAGCCGCCAACAGCGGGAGGTAGTACATGAGCAGTTCTTC.

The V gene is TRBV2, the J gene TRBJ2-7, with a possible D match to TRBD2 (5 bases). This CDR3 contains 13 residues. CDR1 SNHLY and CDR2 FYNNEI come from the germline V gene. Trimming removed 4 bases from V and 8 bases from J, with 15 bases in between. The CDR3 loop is CASSVELWEKQYF. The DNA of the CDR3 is TGTGCCAGCAGTGTAGAGTTGTGGGAGAAGCAGTACTTC.

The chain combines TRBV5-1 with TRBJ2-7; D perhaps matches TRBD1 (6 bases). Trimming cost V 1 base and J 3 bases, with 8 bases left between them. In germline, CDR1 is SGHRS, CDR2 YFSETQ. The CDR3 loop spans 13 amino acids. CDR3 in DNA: TGCGCCAGCAGCTTGTGGACAGACTACGAGCAGTACTTC. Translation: CASSLWTDYEQYF.